This TCR beta chain derives from a study of regulatory T cells in long-lasting Graves disease. Trimming removed 3 bases from V and 4 bases from J; junction bases left unmatched: 15. From germline, CDR1 is LNHDA and CDR2 SQIVND (reference sequence). CDR3 length equals 18 residues. The sample's time point: newly diagnosed GD, antithyroid drugs for less than 3 months. Construction of the TCR library relied on RNA isolated from PBMCs. The guidelines of the American Thyroid Association were the basis for diagnosing Graves' disease. Construction of the TCR beta libraries employed iRepertoire HTBI primers in conjunction with Arm-PCR of CDR3 regions. Authors' methods: Identified across the samples were some 67 TRBV segments and roughly 13 TRBJ segments. TCRdb analysed the multiplex PCR reads with MiXCR anew, one entry per CDR3 protein. It is TCRdb's table, rather than the study itself, that gives the V and J calls and clone size. The sample consists of about 610,000 distinct CDR3 sequences, 15% to 20% of them appearing once.

The same sample was also used in a study of T cells in Graves' hyperthyroidism and ophthalmopathy.

The chain has TRBV19 and TRBJ2-7, with 10 nucleotides matching TRBD2. This receptor was identified in a young man with Graves disease. Here the sequenced sample was peripheral blood mononuclear cells (PBMCs), taken at new diagnosis, from a patient treated with antithyroid drugs. The chain's CDR3 is CASSIVASGGLRAYEQYF. CDR3 in DNA: TGTGCCAGTAGTATTGTCGCTAGCGGGGGACTACGGGCGTACGAGCAGTACTTC.